This entry features one TCR beta chain sequence. A read error may produce the germline difference seen at one junction end. The data were taken from a study of blood T cell repertoires in COVID-19. The protocol was immunoSEQ multiplex PCR, while the TCRdb copy is restricted to in-frame clones and leaves out a portion. The sample consists of about 170,000 clones, over 75% of them appearing once. Sequenced sample: PBMCs or T cells enriched from blood (not recorded which). The clonotype comes from a woman under 30 who had recovered from COVID-19.

CDR3 nucleotide sequence: TGTGCCAGTAGTATAGCCCGGGACAGGGGGCCCGAGGACTTC. This sequence encodes CASSIARDRGPEDF. The rearrangement links TRBV19 to TRBJ2-7, with TRBD1 matching over 12 bases. The germline V gene has CDR1 LNHDA and CDR2 SQIVND (reference sequence). The CDR3 is 14 amino acids.